Presented here are 13 T cell receptor beta chains from one specimen sequenced in a study of Ad26.COV2.S vaccination and SARS-CoV-2 variants (dated by TCRdb to the early 2020s). The sample's treatment or condition label, decoded: approximately 18 received Ad26.COV2.S at low or high dose, single or two shots; about 5 received placebo; per-sample allocation not given. Repertoires of vaccine and placebo recipients were sequenced from samples taken on day 63 after the first injection. Library preparation used the immunoSEQ multiplex PCR assay. TCRdb mirrors the immuneACCESS table, restricted to in-frame sequences. Some clones are absent from its copies; in checked studies, under half trace to an unresolved V gene, and the reason for the others is unknown. The sample table contains about 330,000 clones; only one count was recorded for almost 90% of them. Jointly, the top ten make up around 5.5% of the sample.

Specimen: peripheral blood, collected in a trial of Ad26.COV2.S vaccine versus placebo. The receptors come from a person aged 18-65 years who received the Ad26.COV2.S COVID-19 vaccine or a placebo.

The rearrangement links TRBV11-2 to TRBJ1-1; possible D gene TRBD1, 5 bases. This CDR3 contains 17 residues. Germline V gene lookup returns CDR1 SGHAT and CDR2 FQNNGV. V shed 3 bases and J shed 3 bases, with 20 bases lying between them. The CDR3 DNA reads TGTGCCAGCAGCTTGGGGGGTAGGATTGGAGAGGACACTGAAGCTTTCTTT. This gives the protein CASSLGGRIGEDTEAFF.

This chain uses TRBV2 with TRBJ2-5, with TRBD1 matching over 8 bases. This CDR3 has 13 amino acids. The germline CDR1 and CDR2 sequences are SNHLY and FYNNEI. The junction had 7 bases not matched to a gene; V was cut back by 8 bases and J by 5 bases. The DNA of the CDR3 is TGTGCCAGCGGACAGGGCTGGGGGGAGACCCAGTACTTC. It yields the protein CASGQGWGETQYF.

The chain combines TRBV3-1 (or the pseudogene TRBV3-2) with TRBJ2-7, with a weak D call TRBD1 (6 bases). Germline CDR1 and CDR2: LGHDT and YNNKEL (reference sequence). Trimming took 3 bases from V and 5 from J, leaving 17 bases between them. This CDR3 spans 15 amino acids. This CDR3 reads CASSQTGAYRDEQYF. The CDR3 DNA reads as TGTGCCAGCAGCCAGACAGGAGCCTACCGGGACGAGCAGTACTTC.

The chain joins TRBV18 to TRBJ1-1; D is possibly TRBD1 (6 bases). The length of the CDR3 is 16 residues. The germline V and J ends were trimmed by 3 bases and 5 bases, with 19 bases remaining between them. Germline values: CDR1 KGHSH, CDR2 LQKENI. CDR3 sequence: CASSPSTVRGGTEAFF. The DNA of the CDR3 is TGTGCCAGCTCACCGAGCACGGTCAGGGGAGGAACTGAAGCTTTCTTT.

The J gene is TRBJ1-1, the V gene TRBV18, with D uncertain. This CDR3 comprises 13 residues. V lost 3 bases, J lost 5 bases, and 10 bases lay in between. The germline V gene has CDR1 KGHSH and CDR2 LQKENI. The CDR3, as DNA: TGTGCCAGCTCACCCCCACCAACGACTGAAGCTTTCTTT. Encoded protein: CASSPPPTTEAFF.

The CDR3 DNA reads TGTGCCAGCAGTTACGGTGGGACAGGGACCGGCGAGCAGTACGTC. Amino acid sequence: CASSYGGTGTGEQYV. The chain recombines TRBV6-2 or TRBV6-3 with TRBJ2-7; 9 positions agree with TRBD1. Germline CDR1 and CDR2: MNHEY and SVGEGT. Germline trimming cut 2 bases from V and 6 bases from J; bases unmatched to any gene: 8. The CDR3 totals 15 residues.

In this sample, this clone turned up once. The chain couples TRBV5-5 to TRBJ2-7; D call uncertain. Trimming removed 2 bases from V and 3 bases from J, with 9 bases in between. CDR1 is SGHKS and CDR2 is YYEKEE in the germline V gene (reference sequence). There are 13 residues in the CDR3. Written as DNA, the CDR3 is TGTGCCAGCAGCTTTTCAGATCTCTACGAGCAGTACTTC. Residues: CASSFSDLYEQYF. The full variable domain, completed using reference TRBV5-5 and TRBJ2-7, is DAGVTQSPTHLIKTRGQQVTLRCSPISGHKSVSWYQQVLGQGPQFIFQYYEKEERGRGNFPDRFSARQFPNYSSELNVNALLLGDSALYLCASSFSDLYEQYFGPGTRLTVT.

The table lists this clone with a few counts. This chain uses TRBV29-1 with TRBJ1-2; D call uncertain. The CDR3 spans 13 residues. The ends were cut back, 6 bases at V and 4 bases at J, with 15 bases in the middle. Germline V gives CDR1 SQVTM, CDR2 ANQGSEA. The DNA of the CDR3 is TGCAGCGTCGTCTCGAGGGAGACCTATGGCTACACCTTC. Protein: CSVVSRETYGYTF.

The genes are TRBV2 and TRBJ2-2, with no clear D. CDR3 length: 14 residues. Trimming cost V 7 bases and J 0 bases, with 9 bases left between them. The germline gives CDR1 SNHLY, CDR2 FYNNEI. The CDR3 protein is CASNHDPNTGELFF. Written as DNA, the CDR3 is TGTGCCAGCAACCACGACCCGAACACCGGGGAGCTGTTTTTT.

This chain connects TRBV25-1 to TRBJ2-3; 9 bases are a match to TRBD1. The CDR3 totals 15 residues. Germline CDR1 MGHDK, CDR2 SYGVNS. J gave up 4 bases and V 6 bases, and 8 bases lay outside the gene matches. CDR3 in DNA: TGTGCCAGCAGCAGAACAGGGGGCAGGGCAGATACGCAGTATTTT. Translation: CASSRTGGRADTQYF.

V gene TRBV6-5 combines with J gene TRBJ1-2, with D perhaps matching TRBD1 (6 bases). CDR1 is MNHEY and CDR2 is SVGAGI in the germline V gene. The CDR3 consists of 15 residues. Trimming cost V 6 bases and J 7 bases, with 21 bases left between them. CDR3 amino acids: CASSDTGRGFGGYTF. The CDR3, as DNA: TGTGCCAGCAGCGACACAGGGAGAGGGTTCGGTGGCTACACCTTC.

The rearrangement uses TRBV4-1 and TRBJ2-2; 11 nucleotides align to TRBD2. CDR3 length equals 19 residues. The J segment lost 0 bases and the V segment lost 2 bases, leaving 8 bases of the junction unmatched. From germline, CDR1 is MGHRA and CDR2 YSYEKL. The CDR3 nucleotides read TGCGCCAGCAGCCAATTTTACGGGACTAGCGGAACGAACACCGGGGAGCTGTTTTTT. Protein: CASSQFYGTSGTNTGELFF.

The chain combines TRBV19 with TRBJ2-1; D gene ambiguous. Germline V gene sequence: CDR1 LNHDA, CDR2 SQIVND (reference sequence). V dropped 7 bases and J dropped 4 bases, with 20 bases sitting between them. The CDR3 contains 16 residues. CDR3 protein: CASKDARALYYNEQFF. DNA of the CDR3: TGTGCCAGTAAGGACGCCCGGGCCCTTTATTACAATGAGCAGTTCTTC.